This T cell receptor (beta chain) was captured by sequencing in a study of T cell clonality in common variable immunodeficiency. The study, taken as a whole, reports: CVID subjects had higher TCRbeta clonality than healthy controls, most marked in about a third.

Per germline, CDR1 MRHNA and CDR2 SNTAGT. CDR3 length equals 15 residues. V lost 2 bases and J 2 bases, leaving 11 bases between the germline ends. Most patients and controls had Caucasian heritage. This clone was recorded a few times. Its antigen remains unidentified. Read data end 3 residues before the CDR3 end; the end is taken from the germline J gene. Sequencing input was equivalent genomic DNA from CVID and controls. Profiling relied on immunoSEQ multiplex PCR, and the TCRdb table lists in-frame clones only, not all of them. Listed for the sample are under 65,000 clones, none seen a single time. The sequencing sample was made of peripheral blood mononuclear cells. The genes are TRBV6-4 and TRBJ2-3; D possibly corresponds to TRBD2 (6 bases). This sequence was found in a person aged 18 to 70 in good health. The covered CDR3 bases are TGTGCCAGCAGTGACAACGGGGGAGCCACAGATACG. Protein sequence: CASSDNGGATDT. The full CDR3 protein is CASSDNGGATDTQYF.